This T cell receptor beta chain was identified during a study of T cells of healthy individuals (dated by TCRdb to 2017 to 2018). The library was prepared using 5' RACE. These reads were obtained on an Illumina MiSeq. The public reads were reprocessed in TCRdb via fastp at Q25 and MiXCR, keeping in-frame beta chains. Entries are consolidated by CDR3 protein sequence, retaining the most common genes and DNA. The sample has around 100,000 distinct CDR3 sequences on record, roughly a sixth of them singletons. The top ten clones comprise approximately 5.7% of the sample. In this sample, this clonotype turned up many times. What this receptor recognizes is not known. No much larger clonotype is one base removed from it; base qualities were not supplied. Via the germline V gene, CDR1 is SQVTM and CDR2 ANQGSEA. Its CDR3 holds 12 amino acids, cysteine through phenylalanine. The retained sequence is limited to the CDR3, 36 bases, with the frame set at the first base. Deletion took 7 bases off V and 5 bases off J, with a span of 12 bases between the germline ends.

The sequence links TRBV29-1 to TRBJ2-1, with no D gene named confidently. This TCR was recovered from a human donor in good health. The DNA reads TGCAGCGCCTCACGGCCTAACAATGAGCAGTTCTTC. It codes for CSASRPNNEQFF.